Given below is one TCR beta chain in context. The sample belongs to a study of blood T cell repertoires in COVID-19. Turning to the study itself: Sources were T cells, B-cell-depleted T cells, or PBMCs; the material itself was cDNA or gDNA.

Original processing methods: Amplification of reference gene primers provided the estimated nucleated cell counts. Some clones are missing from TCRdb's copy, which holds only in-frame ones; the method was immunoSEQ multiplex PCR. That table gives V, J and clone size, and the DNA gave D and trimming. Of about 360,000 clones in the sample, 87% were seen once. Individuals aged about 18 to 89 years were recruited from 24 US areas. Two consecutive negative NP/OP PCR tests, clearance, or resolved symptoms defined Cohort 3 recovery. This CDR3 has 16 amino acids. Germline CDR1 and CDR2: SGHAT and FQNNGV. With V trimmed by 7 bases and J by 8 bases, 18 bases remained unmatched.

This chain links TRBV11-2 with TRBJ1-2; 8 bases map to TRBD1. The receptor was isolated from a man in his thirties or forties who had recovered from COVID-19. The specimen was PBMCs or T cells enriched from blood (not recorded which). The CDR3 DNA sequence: TGTGCCAGCAACACCGCCCGGAGGCAGGGGGCGAAAGGCTACACCTTC. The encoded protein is CASNTARRQGAKGYTF. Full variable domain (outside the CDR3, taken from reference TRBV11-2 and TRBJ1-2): EAGVAQSPRYKIIEKRQSVAFWCNPISGHATLYWYQQILGQGPKLLIQFQNNGVVDDSQLPKDRFSAERLKGVDSTLKIQPAKLEDSAVYLCASNTARRQGAKGYTFGSGTRLTVV.